Shown below are 5 T cell receptor beta chains from a single sample sequenced in a study of T cells after yellow fever vaccination. TCRdb used MiXCR to reprocess the 5' RACE reads, holding one entry per CDR3 protein. The data hold over 300,000 distinct CDR3 sequences, with roughly 4% observed a single time. This specimen consisted of PBMCs, obtained 5 days after the yellow fever booster vaccination. All receptors come from a man between 18 and 35 years old who received the YFV17D yellow fever vaccine.

This clonotype occurred many times. The rearrangement joins TRBV20-1 to TRBJ1-2, with TRBD1 matching 9 bases. The CDR3 covers 14 residues. Germline loops: CDR1 DFQATT, CDR2 SNEGSKA (reference sequence). The V segment lost 0 bases and the J segment 7 bases; nucleotides outside the gene matches: 6. The CDR3 here is CSARDPGTGLGYTF. Here the CDR3 DNA reads TGCAGTGCTAGAGATCCTGGGACAGGGCTTGGCTACACCTTC.

This clonotype was detected ten times or more. The chain recombines TRBV28 with TRBJ2-1; D unresolved. There are 16 residues in the CDR3. Germline assignment: CDR1 MDHEN and CDR2 SYDVKM. Trimming cost V 5 bases and J 4 bases, with 18 bases left between them. The CDR3 region has the DNA TGTGCCAGCAGTCCCTCGTCAGCAGATGAATACAATGAGCAGTTCTTC. It translates to CASSPSSADEYNEQFF.

The sample holds many counts of this clonotype. DNA for the CDR3: TGCGCCAGCAGCTTGGGTAACAGCGTAGCCAAAAACATTCAGTACTTC. Translated: CASSLGNSVAKNIQYF. The chain carries TRBV5-1 and TRBJ2-4; no definite D call. The V gene lost 0 bases and the J gene lost 0 bases, with 10 bases spanning the gap. The CDR3 length is 16 residues. Germline V gene sequence: CDR1 SGHRS, CDR2 YFSETQ.

In its sample, this clonotype was seen a few times. V and J are TRBV7-2 and TRBJ1-4, with a tentative D call TRBD1 (6 bases). Germline assignment: CDR1 SGHTA and CDR2 FQGNSA. This CDR3 has 15 residues. V lost 5 bases, J lost 5 bases, and 15 bases lay in between. CDR3 sequence (DNA): TGTGCCAGCAGCGAACGGGGGGGCAGGAATGAAAAACTGTTTTTT. Its translation: CASSERGGRNEKLFF.

This clonotype was counted between two and nine times. The CDR3 DNA is TGCGCCAGCAGCCAGGGGGACAGGGGGACAGATACGCAGTATTTT. Its protein is CASSQGDRGTDTQYF. The gene calls are TRBV4-1 and TRBJ2-3; 11 positions agree with TRBD1. Trimming at V came to 3 bases and at J to 3 bases, leaving 2 bases not matched to a gene. The CDR3 spans 15 residues. In germline, CDR1 is MGHRA, CDR2 YSYEKL.